The subject of this entry is one T cell receptor beta chain. V was shortened by 4 bases and J by 7 bases, with 9 bases between the two germline ends. This CDR3 spans 11 amino acids. Germline CDR1 is SGHDT and CDR2 is YYEEEE. The source of the sample is a study of blood T cell repertoires in COVID-19. Study as a whole: Researchers got acute and convalescent COVID-19 samples from the United States, Italy and Spain. The cDNA or gDNA used as material had been derived from T cells, B-cell-depleted T cells, or PBMCs.

Per the original data handling: Using reference gene primer amplification, nucleated cell counts were estimated. Profiling relied on immunoSEQ multiplex PCR, and the TCRdb table lists in-frame clones only, not all of them. The DNA was the basis for D and trimming; V, J and clone size are from that table. Seen here are about 130,000 clones, 70% to 85% observed once, and the top ten hold approximately 11%. V gene TRBV5-6 combines with J gene TRBJ2-7; D perhaps matches TRBD2 (6 bases). The receptor was isolated from a man aged 55 to 69 who had recovered from COVID-19. The specimen sequenced was peripheral blood. CDR3 bases: TGTGCCAGCAGCCGCCGGGGGGAGCAGTACTTC. Amino acid sequence: CASSRRGEQYF.